This T cell receptor beta chain was observed in a study of T cell repertoires in cytomegalovirus infection. Study-level information: Public TCR beta signatures were indicative of both CMV infection and a matching HLA type.

The CDR3 is made up of 15 amino acids. Germline V gene lookup returns CDR1 MNHEY and CDR2 SVGAGI. The germline V and J ends were trimmed by 6 bases and 0 bases, with 9 bases remaining between them. TCRdb used MiXCR to reprocess the reads, holding one entry per CDR3 protein. The data show about 740,000 distinct CDR3 sequences, 35% to 45% seen once. The sample consisted of PBMCs. The clonotype comes from a human donor in good health (CMV status not recorded). Some clones in this sample may be carry-over from other donors' samples. The chain joins TRBV6-5 to TRBJ2-6; D unclear. Here the CDR3 reads CASSRTFSGANVLTF. The CDR3, as DNA: TGTGCCAGCAGCCGCACGTTCTCTGGGGCCAACGTCCTGACTTTC.